This T cell receptor (beta chain) derives from a study of long-term antiretroviral therapy in people with HIV. At the level of the study: By about a decade, the earliest samples predate the 2015 immediate-ART recommendation.

The germline V gene has CDR1 SGHRS and CDR2 YFSETQ. Trimming removed 2 bases from V and 2 bases from J, with 7 bases in between. This CDR3 region has 13 residues. The assay, immunoSEQ v3.0, was run at survey level. Repertoires were generated with immunoSEQ multiplex PCR, while TCRdb's copy carries only in-frame clones and drops some. The sample includes 20,000 to 25,000 clones, roughly three quarters of them seen just once. Broader study findings: The study found narrower CDR3 length ranges in HIV repertoires than in controls.

Notes on this clone: Its antigen is still unknown.

No donor had fewer than one pre-ART PBMC sample or fewer than two post-ART PBMC samples. It was in the United States that all participants with HIV were treated. The sample in question was unsorted PBMCs, obtained about 21 months before starting antiretroviral therapy. The chain uses TRBV5-1 and TRBJ1-2, with D perhaps TRBD1 (5 bases). This receptor was identified in a woman in her forties with HIV. Written as DNA, the CDR3 is TGCGCCAGCAGCTTTGGACACAACTATGGCTACACCTTC. Translated: CASSFGHNYGYTF.